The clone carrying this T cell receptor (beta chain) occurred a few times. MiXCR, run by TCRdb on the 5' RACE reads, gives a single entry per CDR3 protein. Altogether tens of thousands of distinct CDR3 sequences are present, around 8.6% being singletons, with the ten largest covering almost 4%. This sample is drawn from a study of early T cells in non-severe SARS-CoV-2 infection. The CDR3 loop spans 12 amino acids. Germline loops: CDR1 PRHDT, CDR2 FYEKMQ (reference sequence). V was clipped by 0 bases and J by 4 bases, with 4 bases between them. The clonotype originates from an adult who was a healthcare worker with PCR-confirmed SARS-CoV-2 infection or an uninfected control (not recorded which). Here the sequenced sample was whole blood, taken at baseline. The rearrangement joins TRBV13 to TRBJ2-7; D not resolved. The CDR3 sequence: CASSLGQYEQYF. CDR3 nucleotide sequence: TGTGCCAGCAGCTTAGGGCAGTACGAGCAGTACTTC.